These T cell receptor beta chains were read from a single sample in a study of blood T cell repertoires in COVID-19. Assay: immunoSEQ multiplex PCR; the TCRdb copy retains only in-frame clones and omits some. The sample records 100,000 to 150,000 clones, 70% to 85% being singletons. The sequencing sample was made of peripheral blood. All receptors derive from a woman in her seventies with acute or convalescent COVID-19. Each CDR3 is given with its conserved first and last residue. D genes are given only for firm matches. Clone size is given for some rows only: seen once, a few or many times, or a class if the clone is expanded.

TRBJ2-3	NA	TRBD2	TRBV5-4	TGTGCCAGCAGCTTATCTAGCGGGGGGCGTACAGATACGCAGTATTTT	CASSLSSGGRTDTQYF
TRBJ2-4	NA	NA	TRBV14	TGTGCCAGCAGCCGATCCACTCTAGCCAAAAACATTCAGTACTTC	CASSRSTLAKNIQYF
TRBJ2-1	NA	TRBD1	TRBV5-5	TGTGCCAGCAGCCAGAGAGGGACAGGGGGGTGGAGGGAGCAGTTCTTC	CASSQRGTGGWREQFF
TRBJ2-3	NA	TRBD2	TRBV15	TGTGCCACCAGCAGAGATCCCCGGGGGGGGACTGGTACGCAGTATTTT	CATSRDPRGGTGTQYF
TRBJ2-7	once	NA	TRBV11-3	TGTGCCAGCAGCTTAGATAGGGGCGAGCAGTACTTC	CASSLDRGEQYF
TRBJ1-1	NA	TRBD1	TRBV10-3	TGTGCCATCAGTGAAAGGACAGGGAACACTGAAGCTTTCTTT	CAISERTGNTEAFF
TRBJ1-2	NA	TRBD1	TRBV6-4	TGTGCCAGCAGTGACTCGATTAGATCCGCCAGGGGGCAGTGGGGCTACACCTTC	CASSDSIRSARGQWGYTF
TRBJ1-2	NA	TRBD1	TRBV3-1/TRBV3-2	TGTGCCAGCAGCCAACGGACAGGGGCCTATGGCTACACCTTC	CASSQRTGAYGYTF
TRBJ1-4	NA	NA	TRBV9	TGTGCCAGCAGCGTAGCAGGGGATGACGAAAAACTGTTTTTT	CASSVAGDDEKLFF
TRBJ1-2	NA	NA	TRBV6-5	TGTGCCAGCATCGACAGTAACTATGGCTACACCTTC	CASIDSNYGYTF
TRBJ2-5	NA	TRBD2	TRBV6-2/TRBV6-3	TGTGCCAGCAGTTATCGTAGTCTAGCGGGGGGCCCAGAGACCCAGTACTTC	CASSYRSLAGGPETQYF
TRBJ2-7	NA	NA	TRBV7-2	TGTGCCAGCAGCCCGGACAGAGCCTTTTCCTACGAGCAGTACTTC	CASSPDRAFSYEQYF
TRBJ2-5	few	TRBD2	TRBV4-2	TGTGCCAGCAGCCAAGATGGTGGGCGGGGGGGCCAAGAGACCCAGTACTTC	CASSQDGGRGGQETQYF
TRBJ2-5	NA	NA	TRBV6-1	TGTGCCAGCAGTGAAAGGGCAGGGGGGAGACAAGAGACCCAGTACTTC	CASSERAGGRQETQYF
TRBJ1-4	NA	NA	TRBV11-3	TGTGCCAGCAGCGATGGGAGGTCAAATGAAAAACTGTTTTTT	CASSDGRSNEKLFF
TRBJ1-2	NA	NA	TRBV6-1	TGTGCCAGCAGTGACCTCAGAGGAGGGACTAACTATGGCTACACCTTC	CASSDLRGGTNYGYTF
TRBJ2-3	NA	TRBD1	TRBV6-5	TGTGCCAGCAGTCCGACAGGGCCCACAGATACGCAGTATTTT	CASSPTGPTDTQYF
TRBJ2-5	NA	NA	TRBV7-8	TGTGCCAGCAGCTTAGGGGTCGGCAGGCAAGAGACCCAGTACTTC	CASSLGVGRQETQYF
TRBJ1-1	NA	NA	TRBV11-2	TGTGCCAGCAGCTTAGTTCGCGTAAACACTGAAGCTTTCTTT	CASSLVRVNTEAFF
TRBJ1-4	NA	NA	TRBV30	TGTGCCTGGAGCCTAACTCAGGGGAACTATGAAAAACTGTTTTTT	CAWSLTQGNYEKLFF
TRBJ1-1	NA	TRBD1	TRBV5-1	TGCGCCAGCAGCCGGGACAGGGAGAACACTGAAGCTTTCTTT	CASSRDRENTEAFF
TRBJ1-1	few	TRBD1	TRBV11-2	TGTGCCAGCAGCACGGGGACAGGGAGGCACACTGAAGCTTTCTTT	CASSTGTGRHTEAFF
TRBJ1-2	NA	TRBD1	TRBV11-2	TGTGCCAGCAGCTCCCGGGACAGGGGTAACTATGGCTACACCTTC	CASSSRDRGNYGYTF
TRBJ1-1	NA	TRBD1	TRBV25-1	TGTGCCAGCAAAGGACAGGGCGGCACTGAAGCTTTCTTT	CASKGQGGTEAFF
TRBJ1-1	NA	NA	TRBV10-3	TGTGCCATCAGTGAGTCCGGGGGGCTGAACACTGAAGCTTTCTTT	CAISESGGLNTEAFF
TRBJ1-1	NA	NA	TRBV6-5	TGTGCCAGCAGTCGGAGGGCGAGGCGAGGAACTGAAGCTTTCTTT	CASSRRARRGTEAFF
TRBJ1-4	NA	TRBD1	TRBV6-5	TGTGCCAGCAGTCGGACAGGGGTAGGAGAAAAACTGTTTTTT	CASSRTGVGEKLFF
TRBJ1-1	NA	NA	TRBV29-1	TGCAGCGTCACGGGACACCTGAACACTGAAGCTTTCTTT	CSVTGHLNTEAFF
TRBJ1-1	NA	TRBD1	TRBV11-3	TGTGCCAGCAGCTTAGAGAACAGGGGCTTTGGGGCTTTCTTT	CASSLENRGFGAFF
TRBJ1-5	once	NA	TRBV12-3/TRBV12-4	TGTGCCAGCAGTAGACAGGTCTATCAGCCCCAGCATTTT	CASSRQVYQPQHF
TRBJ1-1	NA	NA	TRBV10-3	TGTGCCATCAGTGGTCTGCGGGGGCAGGCTGAAGCTTTCTTT	CAISGLRGQAEAFF
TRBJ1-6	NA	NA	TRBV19	TGTGCCAGTAGTATTAGCCGGGGTAATTCACCCCTCCACTTT	CASSISRGNSPLHF
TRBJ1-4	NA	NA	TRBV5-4	TGTGCCAGCAGGTACTACGGAACTAATGAAAAACTGTTTTTT	CASRYYGTNEKLFF
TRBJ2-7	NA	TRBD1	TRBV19	TGTGCCAGTAGTACCCCCGGGACAGGGGAAGAGCAGTACTTC	CASSTPGTGEEQYF
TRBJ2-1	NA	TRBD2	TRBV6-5	TGTGCCAGCAGTTCGCTAGCGGGGGGCGGCAATGAGCAGTTCTTC	CASSSLAGGGNEQFF
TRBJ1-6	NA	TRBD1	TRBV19	TGTGCCAGTAATACAGACAGGGTTAACTCACCCCTCCACTTT	CASNTDRVNSPLHF
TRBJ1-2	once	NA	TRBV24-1	TGTGCCACCAGTGATCCCCGCGTTGAAGGACGGGAATCCCTCTATGGCTACACCTTC	CATSDPRVEGRESLYGYTF
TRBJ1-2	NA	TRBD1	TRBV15	TGTGCCACCAGCAGAGGAGGACAGGGAACCCGCTATGGCTACACCTTC	CATSRGGQGTRYGYTF
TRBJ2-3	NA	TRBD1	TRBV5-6	TGTGCCAGCAGCCTCCCCGGGACAGGGGGCAAGAATACGCAGTATTTT	CASSLPGTGGKNTQYF
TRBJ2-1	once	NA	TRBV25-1	TGTGCCAGCAGTGAGAGAAACTACAATGAGCAGTTCTTC	CASSERNYNEQFF
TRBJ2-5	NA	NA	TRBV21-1	TGTGCCAGCAGCTGGGAGTGGCTAGCGCGGACGCAAGAGACCCAGTACTTC	CASSWEWLARTQETQYF
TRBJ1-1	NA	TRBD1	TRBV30	TGTGCCGTGGGGACAGGGAAGACTGAAGCTTTCTTT	CAVGTGKTEAFF
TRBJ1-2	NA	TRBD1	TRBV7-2	TGTGCCAGCAGCAAATCCGGGACAGGGGGAGCTAACTATGGCTACACCTTC	CASSKSGTGGANYGYTF
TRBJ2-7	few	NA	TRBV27	TGTGCCAGCAGTTTCCGACAGGCCCCCTACGAGCAGTACTTC	CASSFRQAPYEQYF
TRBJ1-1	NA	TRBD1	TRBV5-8	TGTGCCAGCAGCTTGACCGGGACAGCGAACACTGAAGCTTTCTTT	CASSLTGTANTEAFF
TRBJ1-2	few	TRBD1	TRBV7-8	TGTGCCAGCAGCGGCAACAGGGGGCGAAGTGGCTACACCTTC	CASSGNRGRSGYTF
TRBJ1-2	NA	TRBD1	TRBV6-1	TGTGCCAGCAGTGAAAAGGCAGGGGGCGATGGCTACACCTTC	CASSEKAGGDGYTF
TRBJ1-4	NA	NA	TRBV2	TGTGCCAGCAGTGAAGAGGCGGTCTCCATTTCCGAAAAACTGTTTTTT	CASSEEAVSISEKLFF
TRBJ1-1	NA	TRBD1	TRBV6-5	TGTGCCAGCAGGCGGGACAGCGTACGGACTGAAGCTTTCTTT	CASRRDSVRTEAFF
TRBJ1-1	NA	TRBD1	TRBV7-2	TGTGCCAGCAGCTGGGGACAGACTTCTGAAGCTTTCTTT	CASSWGQTSEAFF
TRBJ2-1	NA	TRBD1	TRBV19	TGTGCCAGTAGGACCCGGGACAGCTACAATGAGCAGTTCTTC	CASRTRDSYNEQFF
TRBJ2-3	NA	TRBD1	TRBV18	TGTGCCAGCTCAACCTCTGGACAGGGGACTGCGGATACGCAGTATTTT	CASSTSGQGTADTQYF